This entry is about one T cell receptor (beta chain). What it binds is not known. This entry is derived from a study of CXCR3-negative and CXCR3-positive naive CD8 T cells. Study findings and constraints: CXCR3-positive naive cells carried more hydrophobic TRB CDR3s than CXCR3-negative ones.

Germline V gene lookup returns CDR1 SGHKS and CDR2 YYEKEE (reference sequence). The CDR3 has 13 residues. Researchers prepared the TRB cDNA libraries using 5' RACE with UMI labels. TCRdb derives one entry per CDR3 protein from the 5' RACE reads, leaving out DNA. This sample's table has 150,000 to 170,000 distinct CDR3 sequences. Sequencing was performed on naive CXCR3+ CD8+ T cells from blood. Noted subset: CD45RO-CCR7+CD27+CD95- naive CD8+ T cells expressing CXCR3 (TNR3+). The sequence came from a human donor in good health. Some clones in this sample may be carry-over from other donors' samples. This chain links TRBV5-5 with TRBJ2-7; TCRdb calls TRBD2, which cannot be checked without DNA. CDR3: CASSFGSAAEQYF.